This paragraph covers one T cell receptor beta chain sequence. Antigen unknown. These data belong to a study of regulatory T cells in long-lasting Graves disease. As for the study in general: Antithyroid drugs had been taken under 3 months by newly diagnosed Graves' patients.

Arm-PCR of CDR3 regions and iRepertoire HTBI primers were the basis on which TCR beta libraries were built. As handled by the study authors: Spanning all samples, the identified segments comprised about 62 TRBV and around 13 TRBJ. TCRdb independently ran MiXCR on the multiplex PCR reads; one entry per CDR3 protein. TCRdb assigned the V and J calls; the authors' analysis was not used. The table shows approximately 390,000 distinct CDR3 sequences, with about 17% occurring only once. V was trimmed by 4 bases and J by 6 bases, leaving 13 bases between them. CDR1 is MGHDK, CDR2 SYGVNS, per germline. The CDR3 is 14 amino acids. General observations from the study: Persistent patients shared under 3,000 public clonotypes among themselves. Newly diagnosed patients shared fewer, at about a thousand.

Time point of the sample: newly diagnosed GD, antithyroid drugs for less than 3 months. Preparation of the TCR library used RNA extracted from PBMCs. These same data were also listed under a study on T cells in Graves' hyperthyroidism and ophthalmopathy. That work adds: Researchers found most expanded thyroid clonotypes above 0.001 in blood as well.

The gene calls are TRBV25-1 and TRBJ2-1; possible D gene TRBD2, 5 bases. This material consisted of peripheral blood mononuclear cells (PBMCs), taken at new diagnosis, from a patient treated with antithyroid drugs. This TCR was sampled from a woman in her late teens or twenties with Graves disease. CDR3 region: CASSVSGGRNEQFF. CDR3 coding DNA: TGTGCCAGCAGTGTAAGCGGAGGTCGCAATGAGCAGTTCTTC.